This record concerns one T cell receptor (beta chain) sequence. The data stem from a study of blood T cell repertoires in COVID-19. Study as a whole: Sources were T cells, B-cell-depleted T cells, or PBMCs; the material itself was cDNA or gDNA.

Germline V gene lookup returns CDR1 SGHNT and CDR2 YYREEE (reference sequence). This CDR3 spans 15 amino acids. Losses at the gene ends were 4 bases for V and 0 bases for J; bases not matched to a gene: 1. Assay used: immunoSEQ multiplex PCR; TCRdb lists only in-frame clones, some missing. Here the sample spans about 130,000 clones, approximately 90% being singletons. Sequencing was done on a sample of peripheral blood. The chain employs TRBV5-4 and TRBJ2-2, with 9 nucleotides matching TRBD1. This receptor was taken from a man aged 50 to 60 with active or convalescent COVID-19. The CDR3 DNA reads TGTGCCAGCAGCAGGGACAGGGCGAACACCGGGGAGCTGTTTTTT. This translates into CASSRDRANTGELFF.